This T cell receptor (beta chain) came from a study of blood T cell repertoires in COVID-19. This clone turned up a few times. Repertoires were generated with immunoSEQ multiplex PCR, while TCRdb's copy carries only in-frame clones and drops some. The sample has over 110,000 clones, about 80% seen once. V lost 0 bases and J 7 bases, leaving 7 bases between the germline ends. This CDR3 has 12 residues. Germline V gene lookup returns CDR1 SQVTM and CDR2 ANQGSEA. The chain is built from TRBV29-1 and TRBJ1-5, with a weak D call TRBD1 (6 bases). The sequenced sample was PBMCs or T cells enriched from blood (not recorded which). The receptor's source is a man aged 45 to 65 in a cohort exposed to, infected with or recovered from COVID-19 (not recorded which). CDR3 DNA: TGCAGCGTTGAAGATCAGGGGCAGCCCCAGCATTTT. Translating gives CSVEDQGQPQHF.